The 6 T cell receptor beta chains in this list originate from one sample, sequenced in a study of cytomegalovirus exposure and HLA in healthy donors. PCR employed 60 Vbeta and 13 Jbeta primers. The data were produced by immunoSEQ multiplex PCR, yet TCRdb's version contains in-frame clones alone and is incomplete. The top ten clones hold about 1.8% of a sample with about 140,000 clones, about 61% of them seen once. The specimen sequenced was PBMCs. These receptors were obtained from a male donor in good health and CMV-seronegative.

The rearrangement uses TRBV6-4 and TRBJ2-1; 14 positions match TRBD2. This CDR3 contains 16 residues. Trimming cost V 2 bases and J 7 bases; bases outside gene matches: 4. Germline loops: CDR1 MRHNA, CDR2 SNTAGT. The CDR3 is CASSDGGLAGVNEQFF. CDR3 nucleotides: TGTGCCAGCAGTGACGGGGGACTAGCGGGGGTAAATGAGCAGTTCTTC.

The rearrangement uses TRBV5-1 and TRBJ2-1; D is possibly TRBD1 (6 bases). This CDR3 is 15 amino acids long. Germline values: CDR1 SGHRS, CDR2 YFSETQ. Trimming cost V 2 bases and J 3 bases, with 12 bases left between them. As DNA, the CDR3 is TGCGCCAGCAGCTTAACCGGGACAAGCTACAATGAGCAGTTCTTC. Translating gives CASSLTGTSYNEQFF.

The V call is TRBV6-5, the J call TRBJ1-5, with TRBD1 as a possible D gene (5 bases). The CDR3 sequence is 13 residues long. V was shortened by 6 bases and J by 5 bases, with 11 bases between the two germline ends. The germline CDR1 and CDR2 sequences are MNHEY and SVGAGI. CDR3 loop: CASSPQAHQPQHF. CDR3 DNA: TGTGCCAGCAGCCCACAGGCCCATCAGCCCCAGCATTTT.

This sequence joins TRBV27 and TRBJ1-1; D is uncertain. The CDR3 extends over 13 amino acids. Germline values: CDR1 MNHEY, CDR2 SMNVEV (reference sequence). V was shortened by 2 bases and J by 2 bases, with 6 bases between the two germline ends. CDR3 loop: CASSLGINTEAFF. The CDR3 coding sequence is TGTGCCAGCAGTTTAGGCATAAACACTGAAGCTTTCTTT.

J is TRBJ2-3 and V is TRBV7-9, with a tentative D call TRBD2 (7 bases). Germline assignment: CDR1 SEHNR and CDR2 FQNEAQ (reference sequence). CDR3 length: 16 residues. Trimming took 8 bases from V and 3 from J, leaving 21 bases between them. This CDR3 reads CASPIGGGRGTDTQYF. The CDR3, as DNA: TGTGCCAGCCCCATAGGGGGGGGCCGAGGAACAGATACGCAGTATTTT.

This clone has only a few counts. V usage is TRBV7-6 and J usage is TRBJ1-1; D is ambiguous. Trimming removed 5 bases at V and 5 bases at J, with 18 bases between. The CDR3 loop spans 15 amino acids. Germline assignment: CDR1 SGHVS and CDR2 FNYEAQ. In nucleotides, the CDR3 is TGTGCCAGCAGCCCTGGCGGGGTCGTAGGAACTGAAGCTTTCTTT. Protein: CASSPGGVVGTEAFF.